The 26 T cell receptor beta chains listed next were all sequenced from one sample in a study of regulatory T cells in long-lasting Graves disease. In building TCR beta libraries, iRepertoire HTBI primers were used together with Arm-PCR of CDR3 regions. TCRdb recomputed calls from the multiplex PCR reads with MiXCR, one row per CDR3 protein. The data show fewer than 450,000 distinct CDR3 sequences, over 12% seen once. Documented time point: newly diagnosed GD, antithyroid drugs for less than 3 months. With RNA extracted from PBMCs as input, the TCR library was made. A further study also used this sample, focusing on T cells in Graves' hyperthyroidism and ophthalmopathy.

The sequenced sample was peripheral blood mononuclear cells (PBMCs), obtained at new diagnosis, from a patient treated with antithyroid drugs. These receptors were obtained from a woman aged 35 to 49 with Graves disease.

This clonotype was counted ten times or more. CDR3 sequence reads: CSARREAGGGYNEQFF. CDR3 bases: TGCAGTGCTAGACGGGAAGCGGGAGGGGGGTACAATGAGCAGTTCTTC. The V call is TRBV20-1, the J call TRBJ2-1; 10 nucleotides line up with TRBD2. The V gene's germline CDR1 is DFQATT and CDR2 SNEGSKA (reference sequence). V gave up 2 bases and J gave up 4 bases; unmatched junction bases: 8. This CDR3 comprises 16 residues.

This clonotype was observed many times. The J gene is TRBJ2-1, the V gene TRBV5-4; the match to TRBD2 covers 11 bases. Germline trimming cut 3 bases from V and 4 bases from J; bases unmatched to any gene: 15. Germline V gene lookup returns CDR1 SGHNT and CDR2 YYREEE (reference sequence). This CDR3 comprises 19 residues. In DNA form, the CDR3 reads TGTGCCAGCAGCTCCCCTGGACTAGCGGGTCGACGCCGTTACAATGAGCAGTTCTTC. Translating it yields CASSSPGLAGRRRYNEQFF.

Many counts were recorded for this clonotype. The V call is TRBV3-1, the J call TRBJ2-2; 8 bases match TRBD2. From germline, CDR1 is LGHDT and CDR2 YNNKEL (reference sequence). The V gene end was trimmed by 0 bases and the J gene end by 2 bases; junction bases not matched to a gene: 2. CDR3 length: 16 residues. This chain's CDR3 is CASSQDVAGNTGELFF. DNA of the CDR3: TGTGCCAGCAGCCAAGATGTAGCGGGAAACACCGGGGAGCTGTTTTTT.

This clonotype was recorded a few times. CDR3 bases: TGTGCCAGCAGCTTCGCCCCGGCTAGCACAGATACGCAGTATTTT. Protein product: CASSFAPASTDTQYF. The gene calls are TRBV7-3 and TRBJ2-3; D uncertain. Germline CDR1 is SGHTA and CDR2 is FQGTGA. The V end was cut by 3 bases, the J end by 0 bases, with 10 bases between. The CDR3 covers 15 residues.

In this sample, this clonotype turned up many times. J is TRBJ2-1 and V is TRBV28, with D unclear. Germline CDR1 is MDHEN and CDR2 is SYDVKM. Trimming pared 3 bases from V and 0 bases from J, leaving 6 bases between. The CDR3 runs 14 residues. CDR3 sequence reads: CASSFTASYNEQFF. The CDR3 coding sequence is TGTGCCAGCAGTTTTACTGCCTCCTACAATGAGCAGTTCTTC.

The chain recombines TRBV2 with TRBJ2-7, with 7 bases that match TRBD1. V was pared by 7 bases and J by 0 bases, with 3 bases of the junction left unmatched. Germline-derived CDR1 and CDR2 are SNHLY and FYNNEI. The CDR3 has 13 amino acids. The CDR3 nucleotides read TGTGCCAGCACCGACAGGGTCTCCTACGAGCAGTACTTC. Its protein is CASTDRVSYEQYF.

This clonotype was counted many times. CDR3 bases: TGTGCCAGCAGCTTGGTCCGGGGCCGCGGTTACAATGAGCAGTTCTTC. Encoded protein: CASSLVRGRGYNEQFF. The chain uses TRBV11-1 and TRBJ2-1; perhaps D is TRBD1 or TRBD2 (5 bases each). The germline V gene encodes CDR1 SGHAT and CDR2 FQDESV (reference sequence). This CDR3 is built from 16 residues. V lost 3 bases to trimming and J lost 4 bases, with 16 bases between them.

As regards this clonotype: It may be a read error: a sequence one base away is much more abundant. This chain connects TRBV6-5 to TRBJ1-1, with TRBD1 matching 7 bases. In germline, CDR1 is MNHEY, CDR2 SVGAGI. V was pared by 0 bases and J by 4 bases, with 11 bases of the junction left unmatched. The CDR3 runs 17 residues. In DNA form, the CDR3 reads TGTGCCAGCAGTTACTCGGAAGTAGGTCAGGGGGGCACTGAAGCTTTCTTT. Amino acid sequence: CASSYSEVGQGGTEAFF.

This clonotype has a count of ten or more. The chain carries TRBV5-1 and TRBJ2-7; 9 nucleotides agree with TRBD2. The CDR3 has 16 amino acids. CDR1 is SGHRS and CDR2 is YFSETQ in the germline V gene. V lost 2 bases to trimming and J lost 0 bases; unmatched junction nucleotides: 6. The CDR3 DNA is TGCGCCAGCAGCTTCTTGACTAGCGGTAACTCCTACGAGCAGTACTTC. It yields the protein CASSFLTSGNSYEQYF.

This clonotype was counted ten times or more. The rearrangement uses TRBV18 and TRBJ2-2; D unclear. The CDR3 extends over 18 amino acids. Germline CDR1 reads KGHSH; CDR2 reads LQKENI. Trimming took off 2 bases at V and 6 bases at J, with 22 bases between the two ends. CDR3 DNA: TGTGCCAGCTCACCAATCGCGCCCATCCAAACCGGCGCCGGGGAGCTGTTTTTT. Its translation is CASSPIAPIQTGAGELFF. Full variable domain (outside the CDR3, taken from reference TRBV18 and TRBJ2-2): NAGVMQNPRHLVRRRGQEARLRCSPMKGHSHVYWYRQLPEEGLKFMVYLQKENIIDESGMPKERFSAEFPKEGPSILRIQQVVRGDSAAYFCASSPIAPIQTGAGELFFGEGSRLTVL.

Ten or more counts support this clonotype. This chain connects TRBV10-3 to TRBJ1-2; D may be TRBD1 (5 bases). Germline CDR1 ENHRY, CDR2 SYGVKD. Trimming pared 5 bases from V and 3 bases from J, leaving 16 bases between. The length of the CDR3 is 15 residues. CDR3 in DNA: TGTGCCATCAGTCAGCGAGGTGGGGGGGACTATGGCTACACCTTC. Protein product: CAISQRGGGDYGYTF.

At least ten counts were recorded for this clonotype. The chain couples TRBV11-3 to TRBJ2-5, with D tentatively TRBD2 (5 bases). V was clipped by 1 base and J by 7 bases, with 16 bases between them. This CDR3 has 15 amino acids. CDR1 is SGHNT and CDR2 is YENEEA in the germline V gene. The CDR3 region is CASSLGLVGVATQYF. Written as DNA, the CDR3 is TGTGCCAGCAGCTTAGGCCTAGTGGGAGTCGCGACCCAGTACTTC.

This clonotype was detected ten times or more. The V gene is TRBV6-1, the J gene TRBJ1-2, with D tentatively TRBD1 (5 bases). From germline, CDR1 is MNHNS and CDR2 SASEGT. Trimming pared 1 base from V and 6 bases from J, leaving 12 bases between. The CDR3 contains 14 residues. In DNA, the CDR3 is TGTGCCAGCAGTGAAGAGTCCAGGGCTGATGGCTACACCTTC. Translating it yields CASSEESRADGYTF.

The chain uses TRBV5-6 and TRBJ2-1; D not certain. Per germline, CDR1 SGHDT and CDR2 YYEEEE. CDR3 size: 15 residues. V was shortened by 4 bases and J by 6 bases, with 17 bases between the two germline ends. CDR3 coding DNA: TGTGCCAGCAGCCTGGAACAGCACCTGGGCAATGAGCAGTTCTTC. The encoded protein is CASSLEQHLGNEQFF.

This clonotype was detected ten times or more. The J gene is TRBJ2-5, the V gene TRBV10-3, with 9 nucleotides matching TRBD2. With 2 bases clipped from V and 4 bases from J, the junction kept 8 bases outside the gene matches. CDR1 ENHRY and CDR2 SYGVKD come from the germline V gene. CDR3 length equals 16 residues. The CDR3 DNA reads as TGTGCCATCAGTGAGACCTCAGCGGGAGGCGGAGAGACCCAGTACTTC. This codes for CAISETSAGGGETQYF.

The chain links TRBV6-1 to TRBJ2-6; 7 bases line up with TRBD1. Germline-derived CDR1 and CDR2 are MNHNS and SASEGT. This CDR3 has 19 residues. Losses at the gene ends were 0 bases for V and 0 bases for J; bases not matched to a gene: 8. The CDR3 spells CASSEALAGGYSGANVLTF. CDR3 nucleotide sequence: TGTGCCAGCAGTGAAGCGCTTGCAGGGGGATACTCTGGGGCCAACGTCCTGACTTTC.

This clonotype was detected a few times. For the CDR3, the DNA is TGTGCCAGCTCACCCGGGCTTGAAAACACCATATATTTT. This gives the protein CASSPGLENTIYF. V and J are TRBV18 and TRBJ1-3, with D unclear. The CDR3 contains 13 residues. Germline V CDR1 and CDR2: KGHSH, LQKENI. Between the trimmed V and J ends, which lost 3 bases and 6 bases, there was a span of 9 bases.

The table lists this clonotype with many counts. The CDR3 sequence: CAMSKNTGELFF. The CDR3 bases are TGTGCCATGTCAAAAAACACCGGGGAGCTGTTTTTT. This chain joins TRBV10-3 and TRBJ2-2; D call uncertain. CDR1 is ENHRY and CDR2 is SYGVKD in the germline V gene. This CDR3 has 12 amino acids. Trimming shortened V by 9 bases and J by 2 bases, and 7 bases separated the two germline ends.

This chain links TRBV7-2 with TRBJ2-1; 10 positions agree with TRBD2. V lost 3 bases and J lost 7; bases outside the gene matches: 9. Germline CDR1 is SGHTA and CDR2 is FQGNSA. This CDR3 is built from 16 residues. The CDR3 sequence is CASSLRTSGQQNEQFF. In DNA, the CDR3 is TGTGCCAGCAGCTTGAGGACTAGCGGCCAACAGAATGAGCAGTTCTTC.

This clonotype was seen repeatedly, ten times or more. The J gene is TRBJ2-1, the V gene TRBV7-3; TRBD2 matches 9 bases. In germline, CDR1 is SGHTA, CDR2 FQGTGA. This CDR3 spans 14 amino acids. V lost 2 bases, J lost 8 bases, and 4 bases stayed unmatched. CDR3 loop: CASSLAGGIHEQFF. CDR3 bases: TGTGCCAGCAGCTTAGCGGGAGGGATCCATGAGCAGTTCTTC.

Note on this clonotype: Just one base apart from a much larger clone, this may be a read error. This chain connects TRBV11-3 to TRBJ2-1, with D perhaps matching TRBD2 (6 bases). CDR3 length: 14 amino acids. Germline CDR1 and CDR2: SGHNT and YENEEA. For the CDR3, the DNA is TGTGTCAGCAGCCCCCGGCGGGACTACAATGAGCAGTTCTTC. The encoded protein is CVSSPRRDYNEQFF.

The gene calls are TRBV11-3 and TRBJ1-5; D is unclear. V lost 0 bases to trimming and J lost 5 bases, with 5 bases between them. Germline V lookup: CDR1 SGHNT, CDR2 YENEEA. The CDR3 covers 13 residues. CDR3 DNA: TGTGCCAGCAGCTTAGATCCGGATCAGCCCCAGCATTTT. Protein sequence: CASSLDPDQPQHF.

This clonotype came up many times. The chain carries TRBV7-2 and TRBJ2-2; the D gene is possibly TRBD1 (5 bases). The V end was cut by 5 bases, the J end by 5 bases, with 15 bases between. This CDR3 region has 15 residues. Germline-derived CDR1 and CDR2 are SGHTA and FQGNSA. The CDR3 DNA follows: TGTGCCAGCAGCCTGGGGCGAAGCCCTACCGGGGAGCTGTTTTTT. Its translation: CASSLGRSPTGELFF.

As concerns this clonotype: One base away lies a much larger clone, so this may be a sequencing read error. The rearrangement links TRBV2 to TRBJ1-6; 7 nucleotides match TRBD1. Germline V lookup: CDR1 SNHLY, CDR2 FYNNEI. The CDR3 extends over 15 amino acids. Germline trimming cut 9 bases from V and 7 bases from J; bases unmatched to any gene: 12. The CDR3 DNA reads TGTGCCAGTCTCCTGGTAGAGGGACAGAATTCACCCCTCCACTTT. It translates to CASLLVEGQNSPLHF.

This clonotype occurred many times. The V gene is TRBV7-2, the J gene TRBJ2-5; 11 nucleotides agree with TRBD2. The germline V gene encodes CDR1 SGHTA and CDR2 FQGNSA. The CDR3 spans 14 residues. Trimming removed 5 bases from V and 5 bases from J; junction bases left unmatched: 4. CDR3 sequence: CASSTTSGSETQYF. The DNA of the CDR3 is TGTGCCAGCAGCACAACTAGCGGGAGTGAGACCCAGTACTTC.

At least ten counts were recorded for this clonotype. The chain is built from TRBV4-1 and TRBJ2-1, with D tentatively TRBD1 (6 bases). The CDR3 length is 13 residues. CDR1 is MGHRA and CDR2 is YSYEKL in the germline V gene. Trimming shortened V by 6 bases and J by 7 bases, and 13 bases separated the two germline ends. CDR3 sequence (DNA): TGCGCCAGCAGTGGCAGGGGTAGGAATGAGCAGTTCTTC. Amino acids: CASSGRGRNEQFF.